Reported below is one TCR beta chain. The antigen is undetermined. The CDR3 length is 15 residues. Germline assignment: CDR1 MDHEN and CDR2 SYDVKM. J lost 5 bases, V lost 4 bases, and 10 bases had no gene match. Libraries were prepared by immunoSEQ multiplex PCR; TCRdb keeps only in-frame clonotypes and omits some of them. The table lists over 100,000 clones, about four fifths of them singletons. This record comes from a study of T cell responses to AZD1222 COVID-19 vaccine. Notes on the study in general: Repertoire samples came only from after the peak T cell response. Females made up more of the donors, who were largely white British, and clonal diversity may have come out too low.

The sequence was obtained from an adult in good health. The sequences come from peripheral blood, collected on day 0 of AZD1222 vaccination. V gene TRBV28 combines with J gene TRBJ2-5; 7 bases fit TRBD2. The CDR3: CASSSGEGLRETQYF. CDR3 bases: TGTGCCAGCAGTTCCGGGGAGGGCCTTAGGGAGACCCAGTACTTC.